One and the same sample provided the 17 T cell receptor beta chains below, sequenced in a study of shared clonotypes between healthy human individuals. The data were produced by immunoSEQ multiplex PCR, yet TCRdb's version contains in-frame clones alone and is incomplete. The repertoire holds 730,000 or so clones, with about three quarters as singletons. Sequenced: memory CD4+ T cells sorted from blood. Subset here: CD45RA-negative fraction. Source of these receptors: a woman under 40 in good health.

The V call is TRBV4-1, the J call TRBJ1-4; D is undetermined. Between the trimmed V and J ends, which lost 1 base and 8 bases, there was a span of 17 bases. The CDR3 extends over 16 amino acids. Germline loops: CDR1 MGHRA, CDR2 YSYEKL. The CDR3 nucleotides read TGCGCCAGCAGCCAAGGCGGGTTGAGGGTAAAGGAAAAACTGTTTTTT. It specifies CASSQGGLRVKEKLFF.

This clone appeared a single time. The V gene is TRBV5-4, the J gene TRBJ2-1; 13 bases line up with TRBD2. The CDR3 totals 15 residues. The junction had 5 bases not matched to a gene; V was cut back by 2 bases and J by 9 bases. Germline CDR1 and CDR2: SGHNT and YYREEE (reference sequence). CDR3: CASSFTSGRASEQFF. The CDR3 region has the DNA TGTGCCAGCAGCTTTACTAGCGGGAGGGCATCTGAGCAGTTCTTC.

The chain recombines TRBV7-2 with TRBJ2-7; TRBD2 is a possible D gene (5 bases). The CDR3 contains 13 residues. Deletions cut 5 bases from V and 2 bases from J, with 10 bases between. Looked up from germline, CDR1 is SGHTA and CDR2 is FQGNSA. CDR3 amino acids: CASSGPGTYEQYF. The CDR3 DNA is TGTGCCAGCAGCGGACCGGGAACCTACGAGCAGTACTTC.

This chain connects TRBV11-2 to TRBJ1-2, with a possible D match to TRBD1 (5 bases). Trimming stripped 5 bases from V and 13 bases from J, with 17 bases between. The CDR3 contains 12 residues. Per the germline V gene, CDR1 is SGHAT and CDR2 is FQNNGV. The CDR3 protein is CASSPGRKFPTF. The DNA for the CDR3 is TGTGCCAGCAGCCCGGGACGGAAGTTTCCCACCTTC.

The chain links TRBV6-1 to TRBJ2-5, with TRBD2 matching 8 bases. V lost 6 bases, J lost 2 bases, and 5 bases stayed unmatched. The CDR3 runs to 14 residues. Germline V gene sequence: CDR1 MNHNS, CDR2 SASEGT. The CDR3 sequence: CASRKTSDQETQYF. Written as DNA, the CDR3 is TGTGCCAGCAGGAAGACTAGCGATCAAGAGACCCAGTACTTC.

This clone has a single count. This sequence joins TRBV7-8 and TRBJ1-5; D is unclear. This CDR3 is built from 15 residues. V lost 1 base and J 3 bases, leaving 10 bases between the germline ends. Germline values: CDR1 SGHVS, CDR2 FQNEAQ. The CDR3, as DNA: TGTGCCAGCAGCTTAGATACGTATAACAATCAGCCCCAGCATTTT. Protein sequence: CASSLDTYNNQPQHF.

This chain connects TRBV29-1 to TRBJ1-5; D is unresolved. Germline CDR1 SQVTM, CDR2 ANQGSEA. The CDR3 length is 15 residues. Trimming took off 4 bases at V and 0 bases at J, with 13 bases between the two ends. The CDR3 here is CSVASSTDSNQPQHF. The DNA of the CDR3 is TGCAGCGTTGCGTCATCGACGGATAGCAATCAGCCCCAGCATTTT.

The chain uses TRBV19 and TRBJ1-5; D is unresolved. V dropped 5 bases and J dropped 7 bases, with 24 bases sitting between them. CDR1 is LNHDA and CDR2 is SQIVND in the germline V gene (reference sequence). The CDR3 sequence is 17 residues long. CDR3 coding DNA: TGTGCCAGTAGTGCCCTCCCTAAGTCAGTAAAGGGACAGCCCCAGCATTTT. Protein product: CASSALPKSVKGQPQHF.

The chain is built from TRBV11-2 and TRBJ1-1; D gene ambiguous. The ends were cut back, 2 bases at V and 4 bases at J, with 23 bases in the middle. From germline, CDR1 is SGHAT and CDR2 FQNNGV. This CDR3 region has 18 residues. CDR3 nucleotides: TGTGCCAGCAGCTTATCTGGCAGACTTACACCCCTGGGCACTGAAGCTTTCTTT. Its protein product is CASSLSGRLTPLGTEAFF.

This clone was observed a handful of times. The chain links TRBV7-2 to TRBJ2-1; tentative D call: TRBD2 (6 bases). Germline V CDR1 and CDR2: SGHTA, FQGNSA. This CDR3 contains 13 residues. Trimming shortened V by 5 bases and J by 10 bases, and 15 bases separated the two germline ends. The CDR3 reads CASSPIAGREQFF. CDR3 nucleotide sequence: TGTGCCAGCAGCCCGATCGCGGGAAGGGAGCAGTTCTTC.

This clone was seen a handful of times. The sample has other DNA sequences that encode this CDR3 too. V gene TRBV5-1 combines with J gene TRBJ1-1; possibly TRBD1 for D (6 bases). CDR1 and CDR2 from the germline V gene are SGHRS and YFSETQ. The CDR3 has 12 residues. The V gene lost 5 bases and the J gene lost 4 bases, with 9 bases spanning the gap. The CDR3 sequence is CASRRTATEAFF. CDR3 sequence (DNA): TGCGCCAGCAGGCGGACAGCCACTGAAGCTTTCTTT.

This clone was seen once. The J gene is TRBJ2-2, the V gene TRBV28; 10 bases are shared with TRBD1. The CDR3 contains 15 residues. Trimming took 2 bases from V and 7 from J; bases not matched to a gene: 4. Per the germline V gene, CDR1 is MDHEN and CDR2 is SYDVKM. The CDR3 coding sequence is TGTGCCAGCAGTTTACCGGGACAGGGGCACGGGGAGCTGTTTTTT. Translated: CASSLPGQGHGELFF.

This chain's CDR3 is CASSDWTGPNYGYTF. The CDR3 nucleotides are TGTGCCAGCAGTGATTGGACAGGGCCTAACTATGGCTACACCTTC. The chain couples TRBV6-1 to TRBJ1-2, with 8 bases that match TRBD1. The germline CDR1 and CDR2 sequences are MNHNS and SASEGT. The CDR3 totals 15 residues. J was trimmed by 0 bases and V by 3 bases; bases with no gene match: 3.

This clone was counted only a few times. V usage is TRBV11-2 and J usage is TRBJ2-7; D possibly corresponds to TRBD1 (6 bases). Trimming took 1 base from V and 7 from J, leaving 8 bases between them. The CDR3 length is 12 residues. The germline gives CDR1 SGHAT, CDR2 FQNNGV. The CDR3 DNA sequence: TGTGCCAGCAGCTTAGCGGACAGAGAGCAGTACTTC. Translated, it gives CASSLADREQYF.

The chain uses TRBV6-1 and TRBJ1-1, with 9 bases matching TRBD1. Trimming removed 6 bases from V and 6 bases from J; junction bases left unmatched: 11. This CDR3 region has 15 residues. Germline assignment: CDR1 MNHNS and CDR2 SASEGT. The CDR3 loop is CASSYNRGPSAEAFF. CDR3 in DNA: TGTGCCAGCAGCTACAACAGGGGGCCTTCGGCTGAAGCTTTCTTT.

The chain combines TRBV6-6 with TRBJ1-2, with D tentatively TRBD1 (6 bases). Trimming cost V 4 bases and J 0 bases, with 12 bases left between them. The germline V gene encodes CDR1 MNHNY and CDR2 SVGAGI (reference sequence). This CDR3 has 15 amino acids. The CDR3 loop reads CASSSTGSSNYGYTF. The CDR3 region has the DNA TGTGCCAGCAGTTCGACAGGCTCTTCTAACTATGGCTACACCTTC.

V and J are TRBV27 and TRBJ1-3; 8 nucleotides line up with TRBD1. The V and J ends lost 4 bases and 5 bases, in that order; junction bases with no gene match: 4. This CDR3 has 14 residues. CDR1 is MNHEY, CDR2 SMNVEV, per germline (reference sequence). The CDR3 spells CASSSGQGRNTIYF. The CDR3 region has the DNA TGTGCCAGCAGTTCCGGACAGGGAAGAAACACCATATATTTT.